These 8 T cell receptor beta chains originate from one sample sequenced in a study of B cell selection in AIRE deficiency. Assay: immunoSEQ multiplex PCR; the TCRdb copy retains only in-frame clones and omits some. The data hold about 23,000 clones, with 97% observed a single time. Conventional CD4 T cells were sorted as CD4+CD127+ cells. Sequenced input: conventional CD4+ T cells sorted from PBMCs. The source is a human donor with AIRE deficiency.

The sample holds a few counts of this clone. J is TRBJ1-5 and V is TRBV2; D is possibly TRBD1 (5 bases). This CDR3 contains 13 residues. The V end lost 5 bases, the J end lost 7 bases, and 12 bases lay between the germline ends. CDR1 is SNHLY, CDR2 FYNNEI, per germline. The CDR3 bases are TGTGCCAGCAGTCCTACAGGAGGCCAGCCCCAGCATTTT. It specifies CASSPTGGQPQHF.

The chain combines TRBV19 with TRBJ2-7; TRBD1 matches at 9 bases. This CDR3 spans 18 amino acids. Trimming cost V 7 bases and J 3 bases; bases outside gene matches: 19. CDR1 LNHDA and CDR2 SQIVND come from the germline V gene (reference sequence). DNA of the CDR3: TGTGCCAGTACCACCCTACAACCCGGACAGGGGCACAACTACGAGCAGTACTTC. It specifies CASTTLQPGQGHNYEQYF.

V and J are TRBV28 and TRBJ2-1, with D perhaps matching TRBD2 (6 bases). Trimming left V 6 bases short and J 6 bases short, with 21 bases between. The CDR3 is 16 residues long. Germline CDR1 is MDHEN and CDR2 is SYDVKM. This chain's CDR3 is CASRLSGTGRSNEQFF. DNA for the CDR3: TGTGCCAGCAGGCTTAGCGGCACCGGGAGAAGCAATGAGCAGTTCTTC.

This chain joins TRBV10-3 and TRBJ2-7; possibly TRBD1 or TRBD2 for D (6 bases each). The germline gives CDR1 ENHRY, CDR2 SYGVKD. The CDR3 is 13 amino acids. V was shortened by 6 bases and J by 6 bases, with 15 bases between the two germline ends. The CDR3 here is CAIRVGGSAEQYF. CDR3 bases: TGTGCCATCAGGGTCGGGGGCTCGGCCGAGCAGTACTTC.

V and J are TRBV7-2 and TRBJ2-7; a weak D match, TRBD2 (6 bases). Germline assignment: CDR1 SGHTA and CDR2 FQGNSA. The CDR3 spans 15 residues. Trimming stripped 5 bases from V and 0 bases from J, with 14 bases between. Written as DNA, the CDR3 is TGTGCCAGCAGCCGCCGGGACTCGAGCTCCTACGAGCAGTACTTC. It specifies CASSRRDSSSYEQYF.

The genes are TRBV10-3 and TRBJ1-4; D gene uncertain. The CDR3 loop spans 13 amino acids. V gave up 2 bases and J gave up 10 bases, with 11 bases separating them. The germline V gene has CDR1 ENHRY and CDR2 SYGVKD. The CDR3 DNA follows: TGTGCCATCAGTGAGCCGGATGGGCGAAAACTGTTTTTT. Translation: CAISEPDGRKLFF.

This chain connects TRBV28 to TRBJ1-5; possibly TRBD1 for D (6 bases). Trimming pared 4 bases from V and 6 bases from J, leaving 10 bases between. The CDR3 consists of 13 residues. CDR1 and CDR2 from the germline V gene are MDHEN and SYDVKM. The CDR3 nucleotides are TGTGCCAGCAGTTGGGGGGCTGGTCAGCCCCAGCATTTT. Encoded protein: CASSWGAGQPQHF. The full variable domain, in which reference TRBV28 and TRBJ1-5 provide the parts outside the CDR3, is DVKVTQSSRYLVKRTGEKVFLECVQDMDHENMFWYRQDPGLGLRLIYFSYDVKMKEKGDIPEGYSVSREKKERFSLILESASTNQTSMYLCASSWGAGQPQHFGDGTRLSIL.

This rearrangement joins TRBV18 to TRBJ2-7; D not resolved. The CDR3 is made up of 15 amino acids. V was clipped by 0 bases and J by 4 bases, with 13 bases between them. Germline V gene data show CDR1 as KGHSH and CDR2 as LQKENI. The CDR3 sequence is CASSPPPGLGYEQYF. In nucleotides, the CDR3 is TGTGCCAGCTCACCACCTCCAGGTTTGGGATACGAGCAGTACTTC.